Shown below are 10 T cell receptor beta chains from a single sample sequenced in a study of blood T cell repertoires in COVID-19 (dated by TCRdb to about 2020). Libraries were made using the immunoSEQ multiplex PCR assay. In TCRdb, the immuneACCESS table is reduced to in-frame sequences with V and J assigned. These tables do not hold every clone; where another copy was compared, an unresolved V gene accounts for under half, and the others remain unexplained. This sample comprises about 94,000 clones, over 60% of them detected only once. Roughly 45% of the sample is held by the ten biggest clonotypes. The source material was peripheral blood. The origin of the receptors is a human donor in a cohort sampled during active COVID-19.

The J gene is TRBJ2-3, the V gene TRBV28; 8 bases are a match to TRBD2. The CDR3 has 20 amino acids. CDR1 and CDR2 from the germline V gene are MDHEN and SYDVKM. J lost 2 bases, V lost 4 bases, and 20 bases had no gene match. In DNA, the CDR3 is TGTGCCAGCAGTTACCAAATGGGACCGTTACTAGCGGATTACACAGATACGCAGTATTTT. It codes for CASSYQMGPLLADYTDTQYF.

The genes are TRBV10-3 and TRBJ1-1, with 9 bases matching TRBD1. V shed 10 bases and J 0 bases; nucleotides not matched to a gene: 6. The CDR3 covers 14 residues. Looked up from germline, CDR1 is ENHRY and CDR2 is SYGVKD. CDR3: CATTDRGMNTEAFF. Written as DNA, the CDR3 is TGTGCCACGACGGACAGGGGTATGAACACTGAAGCTTTCTTT.

The chain joins TRBV19 to TRBJ2-1; D perhaps matches TRBD2 (5 bases). CDR1 is LNHDA, CDR2 SQIVND, per germline (reference sequence). The V end was cut by 3 bases, the J end by 5 bases, with 11 bases between. The CDR3 covers 14 residues. CDR3 nucleotide sequence: TGTGCCAGTAGTATTGGGGTAGCGAACAATGAGCAGTTCTTC. It codes for CASSIGVANNEQFF.

This clone was detected once. This chain uses TRBV2 with TRBJ2-7; TRBD2 is a possible D gene (6 bases). Trimming pared 5 bases from V and 0 bases from J, leaving 14 bases between. The CDR3 covers 15 residues. Germline V gene data show CDR1 as SNHLY and CDR2 as FYNNEI. CDR3 protein: CASSKTGRLSYEQYF. CDR3 sequence (DNA): TGTGCCAGCAGTAAAACCGGGAGACTCTCCTACGAGCAGTACTTC.

V usage is TRBV28 and J usage is TRBJ1-1; D unresolved. This CDR3 has 11 amino acids. V was pared by 5 bases and J by 5 bases, with 6 bases between. CDR1 is MDHEN, CDR2 SYDVKM, per germline. CDR3 bases: TGTGCCAGCAGTCGTCGGACTGAAGCTTTCTTT. It specifies CASSRRTEAFF.

Written as DNA, the CDR3 is TGTGCCAGCAGTTTATGGCTAGCGGGGGGAAGCTCCTACAATGAGCAGTTCTTC. This translates into CASSLWLAGGSSYNEQFF. The chain carries TRBV27 and TRBJ2-1; 11 bases map to TRBD2. Per the germline V gene, CDR1 is MNHEY and CDR2 is SMNVEV (reference sequence). This CDR3 contains 18 residues. Trimming removed 1 base from V and 0 bases from J; junction bases left unmatched: 5.

This clone was counted a few times. The chain carries TRBV29-1 and TRBJ2-7; TRBD1 is a possible D gene (6 bases). The length of the CDR3 is 14 residues. Per germline, CDR1 SQVTM and CDR2 ANQGSEA. With 6 bases removed from V and 6 bases from J, the gap between germline ends came to 21 bases. Here the CDR3 reads CSVCPLQTGSEQYF. In DNA, the CDR3 is TGCAGCGTCTGTCCCCTACAAACAGGGTCCGAGCAGTACTTC.

The chain carries TRBV23-1 and TRBJ2-4; 7 bases agree with TRBD2. TRBV23-1 is placed among ORFs of uncertain function. The V gene end was trimmed by 3 bases and the J gene end by 6 bases; junction bases not matched to a gene: 17. This CDR3 has 18 residues. The CDR3 sequence: CASSHRKGGLVKGNIQYF. The CDR3 DNA sequence: TGCGCCAGCAGTCATCGCAAGGGTGGACTAGTAAAGGGAAACATTCAGTACTTC.

The chain uses TRBV19 and TRBJ2-1; D is uncertain. Germline CDR1 reads LNHDA; CDR2 reads SQIVND (reference sequence). Trimming removed 9 bases at V and 2 bases at J, with 11 bases between. CDR3 size: 13 residues. The CDR3 nucleotides read TGTGCCAGCACTAAGGATACCTACAATGAGCAGTTCTTC. This translates into CASTKDTYNEQFF.

This CDR3 is CASSGGQGKETQYF. The CDR3 DNA is TGTGCCAGCAGCGGGGGACAGGGTAAAGAGACCCAGTACTTC. The chain has TRBV9 and TRBJ2-5, with 9 positions matching TRBD1. Looked up from germline, CDR1 is SGDLS and CDR2 is YYNGEE. The CDR3 spans 14 residues. J gave up 3 bases and V 3 bases, and 3 bases lay outside the gene matches.